Listed below are T cell receptor beta chains from one sample, sequenced in a study of T-cell memory formation after mild COVID-19. TCRdb used MiXCR to reprocess the 5' RACE reads, holding one entry per CDR3 protein. The sample holds about 110,000 distinct CDR3 sequences, around 15% seen once. Sequenced: PBMCs or a T cell subset sorted from them (not recorded which). These TCRs come from an adult woman who had mild COVID-19 (a few samples of this study predate the infection). Cell type and time point are not known. Both conserved end residues are part of each CDR3. The D gene is left open where the match is weak. Clone size appears in some rows only: once, few, many, or a class for an expanded clone.

.	few	TRBV29-1	TRBJ2-2	TGCAGCGTTCCCGCTGGGGACGGGGAGCTGTTTTTT	CSVPAGDGELFF
.	.	TRBV1	TRBJ2-7	TGCACCAGCAGCCAAGGGACTAGCGGGGCCCTCTCCTACGAGCAGTACTTC	CTSSQGTSGALSYEQYF
.	.	TRBV10-3	TRBJ1-1	TGTGCCAGTGGTGACACTGAAGCTTTCTTT	CASGDTEAFF
.	.	TRBV4-3	TRBJ2-6	TGCGCCAGCAGCCAAGATCTCAGGACTGGGGCCAACGTCCTGACTTTC	CASSQDLRTGANVLTF
.	few	TRBV15	TRBJ1-5	TGTGCCACCAGCAGAGGGGATAGCAATCAGCCCCAGCATTTT	CATSRGDSNQPQHF
.	.	TRBV20-1	TRBJ2-1	TGCAGTGCTAGAGATCTAGCTAGCGATTACAATGAGCAGTTCTTC	CSARDLASDYNEQFF
TRBD2	few	TRBV7-3	TRBJ2-1	TGTGCCAGCAGCTTAACTGCTAGCGGAGACTACAATGAGCAGTTCTTC	CASSLTASGDYNEQFF
.	.	TRBV6-6	TRBJ1-1	TGTGCCAGCAGTACCGATGGGGGGCGGGACACTGAAGCTTTCTTT	CASSTDGGRDTEAFF
TRBD2	few	TRBV11-3	TRBJ2-7	TGTGCCAGCAGCCAGGGACTAGCGGGAGGGCCTTTCCACGAGCAGTACTTC	CASSQGLAGGPFHEQYF
.	few	TRBV9	TRBJ2-7	TGTGCCAGCAGCGTAGCCCCGCCCTACGAGCAGTACTTC	CASSVAPPYEQYF
.	.	TRBV7-9	TRBJ1-2	TGTGCCAGCAGCCTGGACACCCTGACGGACTATGGCTACACCTTC	CASSLDTLTDYGYTF
TRBD1	many	TRBV12-3/TRBV12-4	TRBJ1-1	TGTGCCAGCAGCTGGGACAGGAACACTGAAGCTTTCTTT	CASSWDRNTEAFF
.	.	TRBV6-5	TRBJ2-7	TGTGCCAGCAGTTACGTGGGTCTAGCAGCGGACGAGCAGTACTTC	CASSYVGLAADEQYF
.	.	TRBV2	TRBJ1-5	TGTGCCAGCAGTGCGGGACACCTGGCAAGCAATCAGCCCCAGCATTTT	CASSAGHLASNQPQHF
.	many	TRBV4-2	TRBJ2-7	TGTGCCAGCAGCCAAGATTCTGGGGAGCAGTACTTC	CASSQDSGEQYF
.	.	TRBV4-1	TRBJ2-2	TGCGCCAGCAGCCTATCCGGGACACTGAACACCGGGGAGCTGTTTTTT	CASSLSGTLNTGELFF
.	.	TRBV12-3/TRBV12-4	TRBJ2-1	TGTGCCAGCAGAAACTCCCCCCACAATGAGCAGTTCTTC	CASRNSPHNEQFF
.	many	TRBV5-1	TRBJ1-1	TGCGCCAGCAGCTTGGGGCAGTACACTGAAGCTTTCTTT	CASSLGQYTEAFF
TRBD1	.	TRBV27	TRBJ1-2	TGTGCCAGCAGTCTGGAAGTGACAGGGTTCTATGGCTACACCTTC	CASSLEVTGFYGYTF
.	many	TRBV7-3	TRBJ2-1	TGTGCCAGCAGCTCCCCCTACAATGAGCAGTTCTTC	CASSSPYNEQFF
.	many	TRBV29-1	TRBJ2-3	TGCAGCGTCGGACAAAATTCAGATACGCAGTATTTT	CSVGQNSDTQYF
.	.	TRBV4-1	TRBJ2-7	TGCGCCAGCAGCCAAGGAGTCCCGGGGTCCCCCTACGAGCAGTACTTC	CASSQGVPGSPYEQYF
.	.	TRBV7-9	TRBJ2-2	TGTGCCAGCAGCTTTCCCCCTAGCAGAAACACCGGGGAGCTGTTTTTT	CASSFPPSRNTGELFF
.	.	TRBV5-6	TRBJ2-1	TGTGCCAGCAGCTCAATGAATGAGCAGTTCTTC	CASSSMNEQFF
.	.	TRBV6-5	TRBJ2-7	TGTGCCAGCAGCCGAACCGGGACACGGTCCTACGAGCAGTACTTC	CASSRTGTRSYEQYF
.	.	TRBV28	TRBJ1-5	TGTGCCAGCAGTCCGAGAAGCTACAGGCGCAGCAATCAGCCCCAGCATTTT	CASSPRSYRRSNQPQHF
TRBD2	.	TRBV9	TRBJ2-3	TGTGCCAGCAGCGTAGTTCTAGCGGGAGATACGCAGTATTTT	CASSVVLAGDTQYF
TRBD1	few	TRBV4-3	TRBJ2-7	TGCGCCAGCAGCCCGGGACAGGAGAGCTCCTACGAGCAGTACTTC	CASSPGQESSYEQYF
TRBD2	.	TRBV27	TRBJ2-1	TGTGCCAGCCTCTTAGCGGGAGGGAGCTACAATGAGCAGTTCTTC	CASLLAGGSYNEQFF
.	few	TRBV20-1	TRBJ1-1	TGCAGTACCGCGGAGGGGGGCACTGAAGCTTTCTTT	CSTAEGGTEAFF
.	few	TRBV25-1	TRBJ2-7	TGTGCCAGCAGTGGGTCTTGGGTCGCTTTTGGTGAGCAGTACTTC	CASSGSWVAFGEQYF